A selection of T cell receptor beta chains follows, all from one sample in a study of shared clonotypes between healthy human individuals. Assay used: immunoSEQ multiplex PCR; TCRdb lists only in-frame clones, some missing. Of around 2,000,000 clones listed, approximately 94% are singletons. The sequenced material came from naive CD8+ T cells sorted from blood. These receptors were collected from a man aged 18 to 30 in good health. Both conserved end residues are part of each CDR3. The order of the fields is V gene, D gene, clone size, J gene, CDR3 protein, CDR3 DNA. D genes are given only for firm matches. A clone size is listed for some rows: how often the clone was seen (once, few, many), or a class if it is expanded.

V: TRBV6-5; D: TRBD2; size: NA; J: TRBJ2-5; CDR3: CASSYETSGRETQYF; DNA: TGTGCCAGCAGTTACGAGACTAGCGGGCGGGAGACCCAGTACTTC
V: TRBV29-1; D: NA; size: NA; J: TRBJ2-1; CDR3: CSVKDGYNEQFF; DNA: TGCAGCGTGAAGGACGGCTACAATGAGCAGTTCTTC
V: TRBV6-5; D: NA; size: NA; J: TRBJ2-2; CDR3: CASTWLLPTGELFF; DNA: TGTGCCAGCACCTGGCTACTCCCGACCGGGGAGCTGTTTTTT
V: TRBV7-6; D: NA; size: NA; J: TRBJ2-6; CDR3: CASSPRSISQSRANVLTF; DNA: TGTGCCAGCAGCCCTAGATCAATCTCACAAAGTCGGGCCAACGTCCTGACTTTC
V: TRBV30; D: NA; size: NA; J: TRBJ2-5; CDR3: CAWGLGGTQETQYF; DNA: TGTGCCTGGGGCCTCGGGGGTACACAAGAGACCCAGTACTTC
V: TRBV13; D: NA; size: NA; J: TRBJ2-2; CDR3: CASSLGLNTGELFF; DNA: TGTGCCAGCAGCTTGGGGCTGAACACCGGGGAGCTGTTTTTT
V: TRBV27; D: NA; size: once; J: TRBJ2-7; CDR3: CASSSTTWAEQYF; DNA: TGTGCCAGCAGTTCGACCACATGGGCTGAGCAGTACTTC
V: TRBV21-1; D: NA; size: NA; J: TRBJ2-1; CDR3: CASSKARGTISYNEQFF; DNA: TGTGCCAGCAGCAAAGCCAGGGGCACTATCTCCTACAATGAGCAGTTCTTC
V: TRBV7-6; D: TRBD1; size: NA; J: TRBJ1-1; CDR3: CASSLGGLEAEAFF; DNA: TGTGCCAGCAGTCTAGGGGGCTTGGAGGCTGAAGCTTTCTTT
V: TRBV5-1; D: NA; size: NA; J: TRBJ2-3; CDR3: CASSLLRQTALSTDTQYF; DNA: TGCGCCAGCAGCTTGTTGAGGCAGACCGCTTTGAGCACAGATACGCAGTATTTT
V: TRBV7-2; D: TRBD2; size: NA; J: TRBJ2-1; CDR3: CASSSDGTSLYNEQFF; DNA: TGTGCCAGCAGCAGCGACGGGACTAGCCTATACAATGAGCAGTTCTTC
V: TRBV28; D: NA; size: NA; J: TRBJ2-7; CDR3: CASSAPSYEQYF; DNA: TGTGCCAGCAGTGCTCCCTCCTACGAGCAGTACTTC
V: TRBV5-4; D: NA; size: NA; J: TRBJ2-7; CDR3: CASSPPGGEYYEQYF; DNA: TGTGCCAGCAGCCCGCCCGGGGGCGAGTACTACGAGCAGTACTTC
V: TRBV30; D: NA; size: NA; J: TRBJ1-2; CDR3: CAWSVKGGDYGYTF; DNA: TGTGCCTGGAGTGTAAAAGGGGGTGACTATGGCTACACCTTC
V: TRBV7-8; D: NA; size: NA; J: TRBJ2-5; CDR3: CASSLARYQETQYF; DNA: TGTGCCAGCAGCTTAGCGAGGTACCAAGAGACCCAGTACTTC